This T cell receptor beta chain was sequenced in a study of CD8+ T cells in alopecia areata. Whole-study findings and limits: Possibly because of HLA-related factors, TCR sharing was less clear across patients than in mice. Scalp sample data also include resident alphabeta T cells from normal skin. Relative to normal scalp, lesional scalp, especially alopecia totalis/universalis, showed higher clonality.

In germline, CDR1 is SGHDT, CDR2 YYEEEE. Trimming took 0 bases from V and 4 from J; bases not matched to a gene: 5. This CDR3 comprises 16 residues. About this clone itself: The target antigen is unknown.

Cell sorting was applied to PBMCs, and CD4+ and CD8+ T cells were collected. In each case, RNA was isolated and then reverse transcribed into cDNA as the sequencing template. This table comes from immunoSEQ multiplex PCR, and its TCRdb copy is limited to in-frame clones, with some not included. The sample yields around 210,000 clones, roughly three fifths seen once. The source of this sequence is a human donor in good health. The chain employs TRBV5-6 and TRBJ2-2; 8 nucleotides agree with TRBD1. Material for sequencing was CD8+ T cells sorted from blood. The CDR3 protein is CASSLVETGVTGELFF. CDR3 DNA sequence: TGTGCCAGCAGCTTGGTAGAGACAGGGGTCACCGGGGAGCTGTTTTTT.